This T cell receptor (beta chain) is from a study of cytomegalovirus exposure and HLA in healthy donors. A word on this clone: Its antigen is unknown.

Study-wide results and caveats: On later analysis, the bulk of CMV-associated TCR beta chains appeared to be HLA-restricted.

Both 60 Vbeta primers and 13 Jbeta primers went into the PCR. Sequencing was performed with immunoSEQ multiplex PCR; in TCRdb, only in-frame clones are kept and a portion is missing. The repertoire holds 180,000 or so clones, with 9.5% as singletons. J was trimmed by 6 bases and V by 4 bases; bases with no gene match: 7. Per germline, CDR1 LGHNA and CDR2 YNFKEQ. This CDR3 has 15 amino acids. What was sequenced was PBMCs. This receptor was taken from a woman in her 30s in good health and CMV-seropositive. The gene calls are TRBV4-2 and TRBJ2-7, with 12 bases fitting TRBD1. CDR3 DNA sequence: TGTGCCAGCAGCCTTCCGGGACAGGGGGCGGGCGAGCAGTACTTC. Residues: CASSLPGQGAGEQYF.